This T cell receptor (beta chain) was sequenced in a study of PD-L1 blockade in urothelial cancer. Looking at the study overall: The authors examined blood 3 weeks (second dose) and 6 weeks after treatment start.

The CDR3 is 15 amino acids. Germline loops: CDR1 LNHDA, CDR2 SQIVND (reference sequence). Unmatched junction bases numbered 8, after V lost 9 bases and J lost 1 base. Time point of the sample: pretreatment peripheral blood. Clones were sequenced by immunoSEQ multiplex PCR, and TCRdb holds only the in-frame ones, with some missing. This table has about 52,000 clones, about 80% appearing once. Sequenced material: PBMCs, taken around atezolizumab (anti-PD-L1) treatment. This chain links TRBV19 with TRBJ1-5; TRBD1 matches 8 bases. The TCR comes from a man aged 50 to 60 with urothelial cancer. CDR3 sequence (DNA): TGTGCCAGCCAATGGGACAGGATGAGCAATCAGCCCCAGCATTTT. It codes for CASQWDRMSNQPQHF.